This T cell receptor (beta chain) was profiled in a study of blood T cell repertoires in COVID-19. The wider study: Donors in the United States, Italy and Spain gave samples during acute or convalescent COVID-19. Sample material is recorded as cDNA or gDNA derived from T cells, B-cell-depleted T cells, or PBMCs.

J lost 7 bases, V lost 4 bases, and 10 bases had no gene match. Germline V gene lookup returns CDR1 MNHEY and CDR2 SMNVEV (reference sequence). The CDR3 loop spans 14 amino acids. Methods used by the authors: Cell counts per sample came from amplifying reference gene primers. The repertoire was sequenced with immunoSEQ multiplex PCR; TCRdb's copy has only in-frame clones and lacks some. V and J calls and clone size are copied from that table; D and trimming were computed from the DNA. The sample has more than 85,000 clones; about 70% are singletons. This sequence was found in a woman aged 55-70 years with acute or convalescent COVID-19. Sequencing input: peripheral blood. V and J are TRBV27 and TRBJ2-7, with 7 bases identical to TRBD1. The CDR3 DNA is TGTGCCAGCAGTTCACAGGGGATGACTCGGGAGCAGTACTTC. This gives the protein CASSSQGMTREQYF.